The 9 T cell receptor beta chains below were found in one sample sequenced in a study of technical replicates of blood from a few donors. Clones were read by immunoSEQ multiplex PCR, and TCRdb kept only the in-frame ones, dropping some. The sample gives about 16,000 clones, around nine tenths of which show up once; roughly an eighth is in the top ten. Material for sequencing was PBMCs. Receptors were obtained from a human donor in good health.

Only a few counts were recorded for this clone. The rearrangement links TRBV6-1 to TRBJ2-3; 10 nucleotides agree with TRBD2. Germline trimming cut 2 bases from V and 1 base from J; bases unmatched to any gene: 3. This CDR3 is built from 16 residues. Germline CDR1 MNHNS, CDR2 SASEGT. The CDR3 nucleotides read TGTGCCAGCAGTGAATCGAGCGGGGGGGGCACAGATACGCAGTATTTT. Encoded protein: CASSESSGGGTDTQYF.

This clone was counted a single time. The CDR3 spells CAWSVYRGGNAEAFF. In DNA, the CDR3 is TGTGCCTGGAGTGTATATCGGGGGGGAAACGCTGAAGCTTTCTTT. The chain carries TRBV30 and TRBJ1-1, with D maybe TRBD1 (5 bases). The CDR3 is 15 residues long. Germline V gives CDR1 GTSNPN, CDR2 SVGIG (reference sequence). Trimming pared 0 bases from V and 6 bases from J, leaving 17 bases between.

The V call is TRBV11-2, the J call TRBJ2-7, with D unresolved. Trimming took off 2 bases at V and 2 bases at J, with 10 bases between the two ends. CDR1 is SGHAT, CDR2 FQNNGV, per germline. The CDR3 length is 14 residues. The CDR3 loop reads CASSLWASAYEQYF. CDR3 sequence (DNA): TGTGCCAGCAGCTTATGGGCCAGTGCCTACGAGCAGTACTTC. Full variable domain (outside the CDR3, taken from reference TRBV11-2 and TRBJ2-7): EAGVAQSPRYKIIEKRQSVAFWCNPISGHATLYWYQQILGQGPKLLIQFQNNGVVDDSQLPKDRFSAERLKGVDSTLKIQPAKLEDSAVYLCASSLWASAYEQYFGPGTRLTVT.

The CDR3 here is CASSPGGTYEQYF. The CDR3 DNA is TGTGCCAGCAGCCCGGGAGGGACCTACGAGCAGTACTTC. V usage is TRBV4-2 and J usage is TRBJ2-7, with 8 bases aligning to TRBD2. From germline, CDR1 is LGHNA and CDR2 YNFKEQ. CDR3 length: 13 residues. V was clipped by 4 bases and J by 2 bases; unmatched bases: 1.

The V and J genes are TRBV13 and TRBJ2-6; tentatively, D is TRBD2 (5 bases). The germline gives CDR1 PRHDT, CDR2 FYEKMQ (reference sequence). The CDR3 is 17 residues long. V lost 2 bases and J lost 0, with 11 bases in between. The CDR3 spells CASSLSGLDSGANVLTF. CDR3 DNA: TGTGCCAGCAGCTTATCTGGACTTGACTCTGGGGCCAACGTCCTGACTTTC.

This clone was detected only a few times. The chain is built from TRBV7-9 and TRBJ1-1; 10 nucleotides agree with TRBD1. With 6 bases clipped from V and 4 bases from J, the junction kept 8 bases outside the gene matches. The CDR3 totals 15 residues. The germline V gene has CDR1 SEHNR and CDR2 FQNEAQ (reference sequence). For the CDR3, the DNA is TGTGCCAGCAGTTTGGGACAGGGGCTGCTCACTGAAGCTTTCTTT. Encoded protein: CASSLGQGLLTEAFF.

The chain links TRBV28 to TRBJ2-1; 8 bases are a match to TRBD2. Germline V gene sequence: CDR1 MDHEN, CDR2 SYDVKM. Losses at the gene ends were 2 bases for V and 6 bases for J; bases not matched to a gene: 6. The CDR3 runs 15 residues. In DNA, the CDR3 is TGTGCCAGCAGTTTAGGGGGACTAGTTGCCAATGAGCAGTTCTTC. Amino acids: CASSLGGLVANEQFF.

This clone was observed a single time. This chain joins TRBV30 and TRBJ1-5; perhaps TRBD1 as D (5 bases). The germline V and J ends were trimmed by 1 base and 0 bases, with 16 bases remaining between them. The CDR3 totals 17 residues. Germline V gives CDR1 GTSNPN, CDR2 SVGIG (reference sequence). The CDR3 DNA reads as TGTGCCTGGAGTGCCCGTAGAGACAGCTATAGCAATCAGCCCCAGCATTTT. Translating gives CAWSARRDSYSNQPQHF.

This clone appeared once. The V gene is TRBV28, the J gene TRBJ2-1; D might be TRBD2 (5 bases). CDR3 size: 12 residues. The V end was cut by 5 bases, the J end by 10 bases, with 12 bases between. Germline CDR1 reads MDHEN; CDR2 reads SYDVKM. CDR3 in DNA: TGTGCCAGCAGTCAGGACCAGCGGGAGCAGTTCTTC. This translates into CASSQDQREQFF. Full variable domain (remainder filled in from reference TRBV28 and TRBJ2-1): DVKVTQSSRYLVKRTGEKVFLECVQDMDHENMFWYRQDPGLGLRLIYFSYDVKMKEKGDIPEGYSVSREKKERFSLILESASTNQTSMYLCASSQDQREQFFGPGTRLTVL.